This T cell receptor (beta chain) is from a study of regulatory T cells in long-lasting Graves disease. Study-wide context: Patients met the persistent Graves' disease definition after over 5 years of antithyroid drugs with positive TSH receptor antibodies. General study findings and limits: Persistent disease showed a preference for TRBV28, TRBJ1-2 and TRBJ2-5.

After removal of 5 bases from V and 6 bases from J, the junction contained 14 bases not matched to a gene. This CDR3 spans 16 amino acids. The germline V gene encodes CDR1 SGHTA and CDR2 FQGNSA. Of note for this clonotype: Its specificity is not known.

According to the study, TCR beta libraries were built with iRepertoire HTBI primers and CDR3-region Arm-PCR. In the original analysis: Segment identification across samples yielded 50 to 80 TRBV and 13 to 15 TRBJ segments. In TCRdb, the multiplex PCR reads were re-called with MiXCR into one record per CDR3 protein. The V and J calls and clone size come from TCRdb's table, not from the authors' own analysis. The sample lists about 460,000 distinct CDR3 sequences; approximately 23% were seen once. As to time point: persistent/refractory GD, antithyroid drugs over 5 years with positive TRAb. After RNA was extracted from PBMCs, the TCR library was made from it. In Xi'an, China, an endocrinology department was the source of patients.

Here the sequenced sample was peripheral blood mononuclear cells (PBMCs), taken when the disease was refractory, from a patient treated with antithyroid drugs. This receptor was obtained from a female donor with Graves disease. The chain is built from TRBV7-2 and TRBJ2-7, with 9 positions matching TRBD2. CDR3 DNA sequence: TGTGCCAGCAGCCCCCGAGGGGCGGGAGGGATTGTCGAGCAGTACTTC. This encodes CASSPRGAGGIVEQYF.